This TCR beta chain came from a study of spatial heterogeneity in lung cancer. Study findings and constraints: Expanded TCRs classified as ubiquitous or regional were counted, and these counts tracked ubiquitous and regional nonsynonymous mutations, respectively. Within tumors, counts of expanded alpha and beta TCRs tracked tumor mutation counts.

TCRdb reprocessed the 5' RACE reads via MiXCR and lists one record per CDR3 protein. The table shows about 2,200 distinct CDR3 sequences, with roughly 15% occurring only once. Between the trimmed V and J ends, which lost 3 bases and 3 bases, there was a span of 14 bases. There are 15 residues in the CDR3. Looked up from germline, CDR1 is LGHNA and CDR2 is YNFKEQ. In its sample, this clonotype was seen a few times. What it binds is not known. Time point noted: sample taken at primary tumor resection. Without sorting, whole RNA was sequenced from tumor, nontumor lung or frozen PBMC. The clonotype comes from a male donor with early-stage non-small cell lung cancer. The chain couples TRBV4-2 to TRBJ1-1, with D maybe TRBD1 (5 bases). Sequencing was performed on lung tumor tissue, taken at surgery. Here the CDR3 DNA reads TGTGCCAGCAGCCAGGGACTGATAGGGTACACTGAAGCTTTCTTT. This encodes CASSQGLIGYTEAFF.